A single sample is the source of the 13 T cell receptor beta chains below, sequenced in a study of technical replicates of blood from several donors. Generated by immunoSEQ multiplex PCR, the TCRdb table keeps only in-frame clones and is missing some. The table lists 74,000 or so clones, 80% to 95% of them singletons. The sequenced material came from T cells isolated from PBMCs. Receptors originate from a human donor in good health.

The CDR3 DNA reads as TGCGCCAGCAGCCAAGGATCAGCTAGGGGGAGCTCTGGAAACACCATATATTTT. Translating gives CASSQGSARGSSGNTIYF. V is TRBV4-1 and J is TRBJ1-3; possibly TRBD1 for D (6 bases). CDR1 is MGHRA and CDR2 is YSYEKL in the germline V gene. Trimming removed 1 base from V and 0 bases from J, with 16 bases in between. The CDR3 totals 18 residues.

This sequence joins TRBV5-5 and TRBJ2-3; D gene ambiguous. With 0 bases removed from V and 0 bases from J, the gap between germline ends came to 8 bases. The germline CDR1 and CDR2 sequences are SGHKS and YYEKEE (reference sequence). There are 15 residues in the CDR3. In DNA, the CDR3 is TGTGCCAGCAGCTTGGACTGGTATAGCACAGATACGCAGTATTTT. It specifies CASSLDWYSTDTQYF.

The rearrangement joins TRBV2 to TRBJ1-5; tentatively, D is TRBD1 (5 bases). Germline V gene data show CDR1 as SNHLY and CDR2 as FYNNEI. The V gene lost 2 bases and the J gene lost 9 bases, with 8 bases spanning the gap. CDR3 length: 12 amino acids. The CDR3 here is CASSERGWPQHF. In nucleotides, the CDR3 is TGTGCCAGCAGTGAACGGGGGTGGCCCCAGCATTTT.

The chain joins TRBV4-1 to TRBJ2-5, with D perhaps matching TRBD2 (5 bases). The V gene lost 0 bases and the J gene lost 4 bases, with 12 bases spanning the gap. Germline V gene lookup returns CDR1 MGHRA and CDR2 YSYEKL. The CDR3 length is 15 residues. The CDR3 spells CASSQETEDGETQYF. The CDR3, as DNA: TGCGCCAGCAGCCAAGAGACGGAGGACGGAGAGACCCAGTACTTC.

This clone turned up a few times. The V call is TRBV7-9, the J call TRBJ1-2, with D perhaps matching TRBD1 (6 bases). This CDR3 comprises 14 residues. CDR1 SEHNR and CDR2 FQNEAQ come from the germline V gene (reference sequence). Trimming removed 5 bases at V and 3 bases at J, with 13 bases between. The CDR3 DNA reads TGTGCCAGCAGCCGCACAGGGTTAGACTATGGCTACACCTTC. Protein: CASSRTGLDYGYTF.

The V gene is TRBV30, the J gene TRBJ2-1; possible D gene TRBD2, 5 bases. CDR1 and CDR2 (germline): GTSNPN, SVGIG (reference sequence). Trimming shortened V by 0 bases and J by 15 bases, and 18 bases separated the two germline ends. The CDR3 is 13 amino acids. CDR3 DNA sequence: TGTGCCTGGAGTGTGAAGAGTGTCGGGGTTCGGTTCTTC. Its translation: CAWSVKSVGVRFF.

This sequence joins TRBV4-2 and TRBJ2-5; no clear D gene. From germline, CDR1 is LGHNA and CDR2 YNFKEQ. This CDR3 comprises 14 residues. V was trimmed by 1 base and J by 4 bases, leaving 10 bases between them. CDR3 in DNA: TGTGCCAGCAGCCAAGGTTACGCGTTAGAGACCCAGTACTTC. This gives the protein CASSQGYALETQYF.

This chain joins TRBV7-2 and TRBJ2-7; 9 bases align to TRBD2. Germline lookup yields CDR1 SGHTA and CDR2 FQGNSA. This CDR3 contains 13 residues. J was trimmed by 3 bases and V by 7 bases; bases with no gene match: 4. CDR3 amino acids: CASTRTSVYEQYF. CDR3 sequence (DNA): TGTGCCAGCACCCGGACTAGCGTCTACGAGCAGTACTTC. Looking up the rest from reference TRBV7-2 and TRBJ2-7 gives the full variable domain: GAGVSQSPSNKVTEKGKDVELRCDPISGHTALYWYRQSLGQGLEFLIYFQGNSAPDKSGLPSDRFSAERTGGSVSTLTIQRTQQEDSAVYLCASTRTSVYEQYFGPGTRLTVT.

This clone was found once. The V call is TRBV19, the J call TRBJ2-5, with 8 bases that match TRBD2. This CDR3 has 14 amino acids. With V trimmed by 6 bases and J by 1 base, 4 bases remained unmatched. Germline V lookup: CDR1 LNHDA, CDR2 SQIVND (reference sequence). The DNA for the CDR3 is TGTGCCAGTAGACATGCGGGGGGCCAAGAGACCCAGTACTTC. Translated: CASRHAGGQETQYF.

The rearrangement links TRBV27 to TRBJ2-1; 13 bases fit TRBD2. Unmatched junction bases numbered 14, after V lost 6 bases and J lost 12 bases. The CDR3 spans 16 residues. The germline V gene has CDR1 MNHEY and CDR2 SMNVEV (reference sequence). CDR3 region: CASSRSGTSGIGAQFF. For the CDR3, the DNA is TGTGCCAGCAGCCGTAGCGGGACTAGCGGGATCGGCGCGCAGTTCTTC.

The chain combines TRBV7-3 with TRBJ1-2, with 9 bases that match TRBD1. With 6 bases clipped from V and 2 bases from J, the junction kept 4 bases outside the gene matches. In germline, CDR1 is SGHTA, CDR2 FQGTGA. The CDR3 consists of 14 residues. CDR3 nucleotide sequence: TGTGCCAGCAGTGCAGGACAGGGGAACTATGGCTACACCTTC. Encoded protein: CASSAGQGNYGYTF. Together with reference TRBV7-3 and TRBJ1-2, the CDR3 gives the full variable domain: GAGVSQTPSNKVTEKGKYVELRCDPISGHTALYWYRQSLGQGPEFLIYFQGTGAADDSGLPNDRFFAVRPEGSVSTLKIQRTERGDSAVYLCASSAGQGNYGYTFGSGTRLTVV.

This clone appeared once. This chain uses TRBV9 with TRBJ2-1; 10 nucleotides match TRBD2. The CDR3 runs 15 residues. Germline lookup yields CDR1 SGDLS and CDR2 YYNGEE. J gave up 8 bases and V 0 bases, and 5 bases lay outside the gene matches. Here the CDR3 reads CASSVGASGGHEQFF. The CDR3 DNA reads as TGTGCCAGCAGCGTAGGGGCTAGCGGGGGTCATGAGCAGTTCTTC. The full variable domain, in which reference TRBV9 and TRBJ2-1 provide the parts outside the CDR3, is DSGVTQTPKHLITATGQRVTLRCSPRSGDLSVYWYQQSLDQGLQFLIQYYNGEERAKGNILERFSAQQFPDLHSELNLSSLELGDSALYFCASSVGASGGHEQFFGPGTRLTVL.

The chain has TRBV5-4 and TRBJ1-2; weak D call: TRBD1 (6 bases). V was clipped by 1 base and J by 0 bases, with 7 bases between them. CDR1 and CDR2 (germline): SGHNT, YYREEE (reference sequence). The CDR3 contains 14 residues. The CDR3 coding sequence is TGTGCCAGCAGCTTGCAGGGGTCTAACTATGGCTACACCTTC. It yields the protein CASSLQGSNYGYTF.